The sequence of this TCR beta chain was determined in a study of early T cells in non-severe SARS-CoV-2 infection. Turning to the study itself: Whole-blood bulk RNA, unsorted, was sequenced, and chains were unpaired.

In the library, individual cDNA molecules carried attached unique molecular identifiers. TCRdb reprocessed the 5' RACE reads via MiXCR and lists one record per CDR3 protein. The repertoire includes 65,000 to 85,000 distinct CDR3 sequences, approximately 10% of them detected once, and 3.5% to 4% sits in the top ten. This clonotype has a handful of counts. From germline, CDR1 is SGHVS and CDR2 FNYEAQ. The CDR3 runs 15 residues. Trimming stripped 1 base from V and 4 bases from J, with 14 bases between. What was sequenced was whole blood. The rearrangement uses TRBV7-6 and TRBJ2-7, with D possibly being TRBD1 (5 bases). The clonotype comes from an adult who was a healthcare worker with PCR-confirmed SARS-CoV-2 infection or an uninfected control (not recorded which). The CDR3 loop reads CASSLETGVWYEQYF. DNA of the CDR3: TGTGCCAGCAGCTTAGAAACAGGCGTCTGGTACGAGCAGTACTTC. Based on the CDR3 plus reference TRBV7-6 and TRBJ2-7, the full variable domain is GAGVSQSPRYKVTKRGQDVALRCDPISGHVSLYWYRQALGQGPEFLTYFNYEAQQDKSGLPNDRFSAERPEGSISTLTIQRTEQRDSAMYRCASSLETGVWYEQYFGPGTRLTVT.